The 21 T cell receptor beta chains in this list originate from one sample, sequenced in a study of blood T cell repertoires in COVID-19. Some clones are missing from TCRdb's copy, which holds only in-frame ones; the method was immunoSEQ multiplex PCR. This sample has approximately 20,000 clones, with around 89% found just once. The sample consisted of peripheral blood. The receptors shown here come from a human donor with active COVID-19. The donor label of this sample is uncertain.

This chain connects TRBV11-2 to TRBJ2-5; TRBD1 might be the D (5 bases). V was pared by 3 bases and J by 3 bases, with 8 bases between. The CDR3 loop spans 13 amino acids. CDR1 and CDR2 from the germline V gene are SGHAT and FQNNGV. CDR3: CASSFSTEETQYF. The CDR3 DNA follows: TGTGCCAGCAGCTTTTCGACAGAAGAGACCCAGTACTTC.

The chain links TRBV4-3 to TRBJ2-5, with a possible D match to TRBD1 (6 bases). V was shortened by 0 bases and J by 2 bases, with 10 bases between the two germline ends. The CDR3 runs 15 residues. The germline V gene encodes CDR1 LGHNA and CDR2 YSLEER. In DNA form, the CDR3 reads TGCGCCAGCAGCCAAGATCATGGACAGCAAGAGACCCAGTACTTC. Amino acids: CASSQDHGQQETQYF.

This chain uses TRBV6-2 or TRBV6-3 with TRBJ2-3; D is unresolved. The CDR3 totals 15 residues. V lost 6 bases, J lost 4 bases, and 17 bases lay in between. Germline CDR1 is MNHEY and CDR2 is SVGEGT. In nucleotides, the CDR3 is TGTGCCAGCAGCAACCCAAGTCACTTTCCAGATACGCAGTATTTT. Residues: CASSNPSHFPDTQYF.

This chain links TRBV20-1 with TRBJ2-5, with 12 bases aligning to TRBD2. Germline-derived CDR1 and CDR2 are DFQATT and SNEGSKA (reference sequence). The junction had 4 bases not matched to a gene; V was cut back by 3 bases and J by 5 bases. This CDR3 has 14 residues. CDR3 sequence reads: CSASLAGGQETQYF. The CDR3 DNA reads TGCAGTGCTAGTCTAGCGGGGGGGCAGGAGACCCAGTACTTC.

V and J are TRBV12-3 or TRBV12-4 and TRBJ1-2; D call uncertain. The V end lost 9 bases, the J end lost 5 bases, and 16 bases lay between the germline ends. This CDR3 is built from 13 residues. The CDR3 loop is CASNTPDIYGYTF. In DNA form, the CDR3 reads TGTGCCAGTAACACCCCTGACATTTATGGCTACACCTTC.

The chain combines TRBV9 with TRBJ2-2; the D is unclear. CDR1 SGDLS and CDR2 YYNGEE come from the germline V gene. This CDR3 region has 15 residues. The V gene lost 2 bases and the J gene lost 0 bases, with 8 bases spanning the gap. Written as DNA, the CDR3 is TGTGCCAGCAGCGTTCGACTTTCGAACACCGGGGAGCTGTTTTTT. It codes for CASSVRLSNTGELFF.

The chain combines TRBV6-1 with TRBJ1-5, with no clear D. The CDR3 has 14 amino acids. V gave up 0 bases and J gave up 6 bases, with 9 bases separating them. Per the germline V gene, CDR1 is MNHNS and CDR2 is SASEGT. CDR3 DNA: TGTGCCAGCAGTGAAGCGTCCAGACTTCAGCCCCAGCATTTT. It is translated as CASSEASRLQPQHF.

This clone was recorded only once. The chain has TRBV10-2 and TRBJ1-3; D uncertain. The CDR3 consists of 15 residues. CDR1 WSHSY and CDR2 SAAADI come from the germline V gene. The V end was cut by 4 bases, the J end by 0 bases, with 10 bases between. The CDR3, as DNA: TGCGCCAGCAGTGGACGAGGGTTCTCTGGAAACACCATATATTTT. This gives the protein CASSGRGFSGNTIYF.

The chain joins TRBV21-1 to TRBJ1-1; the listed D gene, TRBD1, was not tested against the DNA. TRBV21-1 is flagged as a pseudogene. This CDR3 is 15 amino acids long. CDR3: CASSKEGQANTEAFF. In DNA, the CDR3 is TGTGCCAGCAGCAAAGAGGGGCAGGCTAACACTGAAGCTTTCTTT.

This clone was found a few times. This rearrangement joins TRBV14 to TRBJ2-3; TRBD2 aligns across 8 bases. This CDR3 is built from 15 residues. V shed 1 base, J shed 4 bases, and the junction held 4 bases outside the gene matches. Germline loops: CDR1 SGHDN, CDR2 FVKESK. The CDR3 region is CASSQGSGGPDTQYF. The CDR3 DNA follows: TGTGCCAGCAGCCAAGGAAGCGGGGGTCCAGATACGCAGTATTTT.

This chain joins TRBV28 and TRBJ1-1, with D unresolved. This CDR3 is built from 12 residues. Between the trimmed V and J ends, which lost 6 bases and 12 bases, there was a span of 17 bases. The germline gives CDR1 MDHEN, CDR2 SYDVKM. As DNA, the CDR3 is TGTGCCAGCAGCCCCAGGCCGGCCCAACCTTTCTTT. This gives the protein CASSPRPAQPFF.

The chain carries TRBV6-1 and TRBJ2-7; perhaps TRBD1 as D (5 bases). The V end was cut by 0 bases, the J end by 0 bases, with 9 bases between. There are 15 residues in the CDR3. In germline, CDR1 is MNHNS, CDR2 SASEGT. The CDR3 DNA reads TGTGCCAGCAGTGAAGCGGACACCCGCTCCTACGAGCAGTACTTC. The encoded protein is CASSEADTRSYEQYF.

This clone was picked up a small number of times. The chain couples TRBV7-8 to TRBJ2-1; possible D gene TRBD2, 7 bases. CDR1 and CDR2 (germline): SGHVS, FQNEAQ. Trimming took 6 bases from V and 2 from J, leaving 20 bases between them. This CDR3 spans 17 amino acids. The CDR3 DNA reads as TGTGCCAGCAGTCCATATGGGGGGGCGGGTCCCTACAATGAGCAGTTCTTC. Protein: CASSPYGGAGPYNEQFF. Looking up the rest from reference TRBV7-8 and TRBJ2-1 gives the full variable domain: GAGVSQSPRYKVAKRGQDVALRCDPISGHVSLFWYQQALGQGPEFLTYFQNEAQLDKSGLPSDRFFAERPEGSVSTLKIQRTQQEDSAVYLCASSPYGGAGPYNEQFFGPGTRLTVL.

The rearrangement joins TRBV7-8 to TRBJ2-3; no reliable D call. Trimming cost V 3 bases and J 5 bases, with 9 bases left between them. Per germline, CDR1 SGHVS and CDR2 FQNEAQ. The CDR3 spans 13 residues. The DNA for the CDR3 is TGTGCCAGCAGCTTGTACGAGAGAGATACGCAGTATTTT. It yields the protein CASSLYERDTQYF.

V usage is TRBV30 and J usage is TRBJ2-3; 11 nucleotides agree with TRBD2. This CDR3 has 15 residues. Per the germline V gene, CDR1 is GTSNPN and CDR2 is SVGIG (reference sequence). The junction had 3 bases not matched to a gene; V was cut back by 2 bases and J by 2 bases. CDR3 residues: CAWSRTSGYTDTQYF. CDR3 in DNA: TGTGCCTGGAGTCGGACTAGCGGGTACACAGATACGCAGTATTTT.

This clone was picked up one time. V and J are TRBV6-1 and TRBJ1-3; TRBD1 is a possible D gene (6 bases). V was clipped by 2 bases and J by 2 bases, with 10 bases between them. The CDR3 loop spans 15 amino acids. CDR1 MNHNS and CDR2 SASEGT come from the germline V gene. This chain's CDR3 is CASSEMGAAGNTIYF. As DNA, the CDR3 is TGTGCCAGCAGTGAAATGGGGGCTGCTGGAAACACCATATATTTT.

This clone was recorded only once. This sequence joins TRBV6-4 and TRBJ1-1; TRBD1 is a possible D gene (5 bases). Germline CDR1 reads MRHNA; CDR2 reads SNTAGT. V was clipped by 2 bases and J by 4 bases, with 11 bases between them. The CDR3 has 14 residues. The chain's CDR3 is CASSDGGVGTEAFF. DNA for the CDR3: TGTGCCAGCAGTGACGGGGGGGTAGGCACTGAAGCTTTCTTT.

The genes are TRBV19 and TRBJ2-7; perhaps TRBD1 as D (6 bases). The CDR3 consists of 11 residues. CDR1 and CDR2 (germline): LNHDA, SQIVND (reference sequence). The V gene lost 4 bases and the J gene lost 7 bases, with 8 bases spanning the gap. The CDR3 DNA reads TGTGCCAGTAGTAACGGACAGGAGCAGTACTTC. It specifies CASSNGQEQYF.

The gene calls are TRBV3-1 (or the pseudogene TRBV3-2) and TRBJ1-4, with 10 bases identical to TRBD1. This CDR3 is 15 amino acids long. Trimming took 4 bases from V and 6 from J; bases not matched to a gene: 5. Germline CDR1 reads LGHDT; CDR2 reads YNNKEL (reference sequence). The CDR3 spells CASSRGGTGDEKLFF. The CDR3 DNA is TGTGCCAGCAGCCGGGGGGGGACAGGGGATGAAAAACTGTTTTTT.

J is TRBJ2-3 and V is TRBV6-2 or TRBV6-3, with 7 positions matching TRBD2. This CDR3 region has 19 residues. V trimming: 6 bases; J trimming: 2 bases; junction bases outside the gene matches: 20. Germline V gene data show CDR1 as MNHEY and CDR2 as SVGEGT. Here the CDR3 DNA reads TGTGCCAGCAGCTCGGACTATGCGGGAGTAGATGGGGTCACAGATACGCAGTATTTT. Its protein is CASSSDYAGVDGVTDTQYF.

The CDR3 DNA reads TGCAGTGCTAGTGGCGGAGAGGAAAAACTGTTTTTT. Its translation: CSASGGEEKLFF. The V and J genes are TRBV20-1 and TRBJ1-4, with D hard to call. The V end lost 3 bases, the J end lost 8 bases, and 10 bases lay between the germline ends. The germline V gene encodes CDR1 DFQATT and CDR2 SNEGSKA (reference sequence). The CDR3 extends over 12 amino acids.